Below, 4 T cell receptor beta chains from the same sample are listed, as sequenced in a study of cytomegalovirus exposure and HLA in healthy donors. A multiplex PCR was run with 60 Vbeta primers and 13 Jbeta primers. The table came from immunoSEQ multiplex PCR; TCRdb's copy has only in-frame clones and leaves some out. Found here are about 120,000 clones, around 85% of them singletons; the top ten hold under 2.5%. The material sequenced was PBMCs. Receptor source: a man aged 25-45 years in good health and CMV-seronegative.

The chain has TRBV19 and TRBJ1-1, with a tentative D call TRBD1 (5 bases). CDR1 and CDR2 from the germline V gene are LNHDA and SQIVND (reference sequence). The CDR3 has 14 amino acids. Deletions cut 10 bases from V and 0 bases from J, with 15 bases between. The CDR3 nucleotides read TGTGCCACCAACTCCCCGGGGGTGAACACTGAAGCTTTCTTT. The encoded protein is CATNSPGVNTEAFF.

V usage is TRBV6-5 and J usage is TRBJ2-5; 10 bases are a match to TRBD2. The DNA end is more similar to TRBJ2-7, so the J call may be wrong. Germline CDR1 and CDR2: MNHEY and SVGAGI. The CDR3 is 15 residues long. The CDR3 protein is CASSYGTSAYYEQYF. As DNA, the CDR3 is TGTGCCAGCAGTTACGGGACTAGCGCCTACTACGAGCAGTACTTC.

J is TRBJ2-3 and V is TRBV6-6; 8 nucleotides align to TRBD1. This CDR3 is 15 amino acids long. Germline V gene sequence: CDR1 MNHNY, CDR2 SVGAGI (reference sequence). The ends lost 6 bases at V and 2 bases at J; junction bases unmatched: 7. The CDR3: CASSQGQDHTDTQYF. In nucleotides, the CDR3 is TGTGCCAGCAGCCAGGGACAGGACCACACAGATACGCAGTATTTT.

The rearrangement uses TRBV6-6 and TRBJ2-1; possible D gene TRBD2, 6 bases. This CDR3 has 16 residues. Trimming took 2 bases from V and 4 from J, leaving 15 bases between them. Germline CDR1 reads MNHNY; CDR2 reads SVGAGI (reference sequence). The CDR3 nucleotides read TGTGCCAGCAGTTACCCATCCCTGGGGGGTTACAATGAGCAGTTCTTC. Encoded protein: CASSYPSLGGYNEQFF.